Below are 30 T cell receptor beta chains sequenced from a single sample in a study of cytomegalovirus exposure and HLA in healthy donors. The study ran its PCR with 60 Vbeta and 13 Jbeta primers. TCRdb's table, derived via immunoSEQ multiplex PCR, lists solely in-frame clones and lacks some. Here the sample spans approximately 150,000 clones, 80% being singletons. Sequenced material: PBMCs. These receptors were taken from a man aged 30-40 years in good health and CMV-seronegative.

V usage is TRBV7-8 and J usage is TRBJ2-3; D may be TRBD2 (6 bases). CDR3 length equals 16 residues. V was clipped by 8 bases and J by 0 bases, with 18 bases between them. CDR1 SGHVS and CDR2 FQNEAQ come from the germline V gene. This chain's CDR3 is CASHLYRELSTDTQYF. CDR3 bases: TGTGCCAGCCACCTATACCGGGAGCTTAGCACAGATACGCAGTATTTT.

V gene TRBV5-1 combines with J gene TRBJ1-1; 8 bases line up with TRBD1. Germline CDR1 and CDR2: SGHRS and YFSETQ. Unmatched junction bases numbered 2, after V lost 4 bases and J lost 0 bases. This CDR3 contains 14 residues. CDR3: CASSQTGVNTEAFF. In DNA, the CDR3 is TGCGCCAGCAGCCAGACAGGGGTGAACACTGAAGCTTTCTTT. The complete variable domain, with remaining parts taken from reference TRBV5-1 and TRBJ1-1, reads KAGVTQTPRYLIKTRGQQVTLSCSPISGHRSVSWYQQTPGQGLQFLFEYFSETQRNKGNFPGRFSGRQFSNSRSEMNVSTLELGDSALYLCASSQTGVNTEAFFGQGTRLTVV.

This chain uses TRBV6-4 with TRBJ1-1; unclear D gene. Trimming pared 5 bases from V and 1 base from J, leaving 8 bases between. The CDR3 extends over 13 amino acids. CDR1 and CDR2 (germline): MRHNA, SNTAGT. CDR3 in DNA: TGTGCCAGCAGTTCGGTCCCGAACACTGAAGCTTTCTTT. As protein: CASSSVPNTEAFF.

The V gene is TRBV7-9, the J gene TRBJ1-2; D not resolved. Germline CDR1 is SEHNR and CDR2 is FQNEAQ (reference sequence). The CDR3 runs 14 residues. V gave up 3 bases and J gave up 4 bases, with 12 bases separating them. The CDR3 DNA follows: TGTGCCAGCAGCTTGATGGCAGTCCTCTATGGCTACACCTTC. It codes for CASSLMAVLYGYTF. Full variable domain (remainder filled in from reference TRBV7-9 and TRBJ1-2): DTGVSQNPRHKITKRGQNVTFRCDPISEHNRLYWYRQTLGQGPEFLTYFQNEAQLEKSRLLSDRFSAERPKGSFSTLEIQRTEQGDSAMYLCASSLMAVLYGYTFGSGTRLTVV.

The rearrangement uses TRBV7-9 and TRBJ1-2, with 8 bases lining up with TRBD1. The CDR3 extends over 14 amino acids. The junction had 6 bases not matched to a gene; V was cut back by 6 bases and J by 3 bases. The germline V gene encodes CDR1 SEHNR and CDR2 FQNEAQ (reference sequence). The CDR3 spells CASRTTDRDYGYTF. CDR3 in DNA: TGTGCCAGCAGGACGACGGACAGGGACTATGGCTACACCTTC.

V gene TRBV5-4 combines with J gene TRBJ1-2; 7 positions match TRBD1. V lost 4 bases, J lost 5 bases, and 5 bases stayed unmatched. The CDR3 has 13 residues. The germline gives CDR1 SGHNT, CDR2 YYREEE (reference sequence). The CDR3 reads CASSAGTAYGYTF. The CDR3 DNA follows: TGTGCCAGCAGCGCGGGGACAGCGTATGGCTACACCTTC.

The chain has TRBV28 and TRBJ2-5; 14 bases map to TRBD2. V shed 6 bases, J shed 5 bases, and the junction held 17 bases outside the gene matches. The germline gives CDR1 MDHEN, CDR2 SYDVKM. There are 19 residues in the CDR3. The CDR3 is CASSDTGLAGGEGWETQYF. The CDR3 DNA sequence: TGTGCCAGCAGCGACACCGGACTAGCGGGAGGCGAGGGATGGGAGACCCAGTACTTC. The variable domain in full, with the rest retrieved from reference TRBV28 and TRBJ2-5, is DVKVTQSSRYLVKRTGEKVFLECVQDMDHENMFWYRQDPGLGLRLIYFSYDVKMKEKGDIPEGYSVSREKKERFSLILESASTNQTSMYLCASSDTGLAGGEGWETQYFGPGTRLLVL.

The chain has TRBV5-1 and TRBJ1-6; D not resolved. The CDR3 contains 14 residues. The germline CDR1 and CDR2 sequences are SGHRS and YFSETQ. Trimming took 5 bases from V and 0 from J, leaving 6 bases between them. The CDR3 is CASRLSSYNSPLHF. For the CDR3, the DNA is TGCGCCAGCAGGCTAAGCTCCTATAATTCACCCCTCCACTTT. Full variable domain (rest looked up from reference TRBV5-1 and TRBJ1-6): KAGVTQTPRYLIKTRGQQVTLSCSPISGHRSVSWYQQTPGQGLQFLFEYFSETQRNKGNFPGRFSGRQFSNSRSEMNVSTLELGDSALYLCASRLSSYNSPLHFGNGTRLTVT.

The V call is TRBV9, the J call TRBJ1-6; 7 positions match TRBD1. The CDR3 spans 16 residues. The junction had 6 bases not matched to a gene; V was cut back by 0 bases and J by 6 bases. Germline CDR1 is SGDLS and CDR2 is YYNGEE. In nucleotides, the CDR3 is TGTGCCAGCAGCGTAGAGGGGCGGGACAGTAATTCACCCCTCCACTTT. As protein: CASSVEGRDSNSPLHF.

V gene TRBV10-1 combines with J gene TRBJ2-7, with 9 bases identical to TRBD1. This CDR3 spans 17 amino acids. The junction had 17 bases not matched to a gene; V was cut back by 6 bases and J by 5 bases. Germline values: CDR1 WNHNN, CDR2 SYGVQD (reference sequence). The CDR3 nucleotides read TGCGCCAGCAGAGCCGGGACAGGGATGCTTACTGCCAACGAGCAGTACTTC. This gives the protein CASRAGTGMLTANEQYF.

The genes are TRBV7-3 and TRBJ2-2, with a tentative D call TRBD2 (6 bases). V shed 5 bases and J shed 0 bases, with 16 bases lying between them. The CDR3 spans 17 residues. Germline values: CDR1 SGHTA, CDR2 FQGTGA. The CDR3 here is CASSPQSGTANTGELFF. The CDR3 DNA is TGTGCCAGCAGCCCTCAGTCCGGGACTGCGAACACCGGGGAGCTGTTTTTT.

The chain has TRBV9 and TRBJ1-4; no reliable D call. CDR3 size: 16 residues. Per the germline V gene, CDR1 is SGDLS and CDR2 is YYNGEE. The V gene lost 4 bases and the J gene lost 7 bases, with 20 bases spanning the gap. CDR3 loop: CASSNRAGTGSEKLFF. Written as DNA, the CDR3 is TGTGCCAGCAGCAACAGAGCAGGAACCGGTAGTGAAAAACTGTTTTTT. Together with reference TRBV9 and TRBJ1-4, the CDR3 gives the full variable domain: DSGVTQTPKHLITATGQRVTLRCSPRSGDLSVYWYQQSLDQGLQFLIQYYNGEERAKGNILERFSAQQFPDLHSELNLSSLELGDSALYFCASSNRAGTGSEKLFFGSGTQLSVL.

The chain joins TRBV6-5 to TRBJ1-1; 7 bases map to TRBD1. From germline, CDR1 is MNHEY and CDR2 SVGAGI. After removal of 2 bases from V and 6 bases from J, the junction contained 12 bases not matched to a gene. CDR3 length equals 16 residues. CDR3 bases: TGTGCCAGCAGTTACCGGACAGGCCCAGGTATCGCTGAAGCTTTCTTT. It is translated as CASSYRTGPGIAEAFF.

The V and J genes are TRBV2 and TRBJ2-6, with D unresolved. Looked up from germline, CDR1 is SNHLY and CDR2 is FYNNEI. Trimming took off 6 bases at V and 1 base at J, with 16 bases between the two ends. The length of the CDR3 is 17 residues. Here the CDR3 reads CASSLWVGVSGANVLTF. CDR3 sequence (DNA): TGTGCCAGCAGCTTGTGGGTCGGAGTTTCTGGGGCCAACGTCCTGACTTTC.

This chain links TRBV28 with TRBJ1-2, with D hard to call. CDR1 MDHEN and CDR2 SYDVKM come from the germline V gene. V lost 2 bases and J lost 3, with 4 bases in between. There are 12 residues in the CDR3. The CDR3 coding sequence is TGTGCCAGCAGTTTACCTTACTATGGCTACACCTTC. Protein product: CASSLPYYGYTF.

The chain carries TRBV5-1 and TRBJ2-3, with a possible D match to TRBD2 (6 bases). The CDR3 runs to 14 residues. Germline CDR1 and CDR2: SGHRS and YFSETQ. The V gene lost 4 bases and the J gene lost 0 bases, with 9 bases spanning the gap. In nucleotides, the CDR3 is TGCGCCAGCAGCGTTGGGGGGAGCACAGATACGCAGTATTTT. Protein: CASSVGGSTDTQYF.

The chain carries TRBV30 and TRBJ1-5, with D perhaps matching TRBD1 (5 bases). V lost 2 bases and J lost 2, with 10 bases in between. The V gene's germline CDR1 is GTSNPN and CDR2 SVGIG (reference sequence). There are 14 residues in the CDR3. DNA of the CDR3: TGTGCCTGGAGTTCATCACAGGGCAATCAGCCCCAGCATTTT. This encodes CAWSSSQGNQPQHF. The complete variable domain, with remaining parts taken from reference TRBV30 and TRBJ1-5, reads SQTIHQWPATLVQPVGSPLSLECTVEGTSNPNLYWYRQAAGRGLQLLFYSVGIGQISSEVPQNLSASRPQDRQFILSSKKLLLSDSGFYLCAWSSSQGNQPQHFGDGTRLSIL.

Comments on this clone: Distinct nucleotide sequences in the sample also encode this CDR3. V is TRBV5-6 and J is TRBJ2-7; D ambiguous. Between the trimmed V and J ends, which lost 3 bases and 0 bases, there was a span of 4 bases. The CDR3 contains 12 residues. Germline CDR1 SGHDT, CDR2 YYEEEE. The DNA of the CDR3 is TGTGCCAGCAGCTCGAGCTCCTACGAGCAGTACTTC. Residues: CASSSSSYEQYF.

The genes are TRBV18 and TRBJ2-2; D uncertain. The CDR3 is 17 residues long. The ends were cut back, 3 bases at V and 5 bases at J, with 19 bases in the middle. Germline CDR1 KGHSH, CDR2 LQKENI. For the CDR3, the DNA is TGTGCCAGCTCACCGTCCTTCAGCGTGAGAGGAACCGGGGAGCTGTTTTTT. This gives the protein CASSPSFSVRGTGELFF.

The sample holds a few counts of this clone. The chain recombines TRBV6-5 with TRBJ1-1, with a weak D call TRBD1 (5 bases). Germline values: CDR1 MNHEY, CDR2 SVGAGI. The germline V and J ends were trimmed by 1 base and 0 bases, with 9 bases remaining between them. CDR3 size: 15 residues. The CDR3, as DNA: TGTGCCAGCAGTTACTTCGACAGAATGAACACTGAAGCTTTCTTT. Its translation: CASSYFDRMNTEAFF.

The chain employs TRBV7-3 and TRBJ1-1; a possible D gene is TRBD1 (6 bases). This CDR3 contains 14 residues. From germline, CDR1 is SGHTA and CDR2 FQGTGA. The V end was cut by 1 base, the J end by 10 bases, with 16 bases between. DNA for the CDR3: TGTGCCAGCAGCTTAAACAGGGAAAGTGTTGGAGCTTTCTTT. Encoded protein: CASSLNRESVGAFF.

The V gene is TRBV6-1, the J gene TRBJ2-2; D not resolved. Germline assignment: CDR1 MNHNS and CDR2 SASEGT. This CDR3 has 13 amino acids. V was pared by 6 bases and J by 4 bases, with 9 bases between. The CDR3 DNA is TGTGCCAGCAGGTACCTAGGCACCGGGGAGCTGTTTTTT. This gives the protein CASRYLGTGELFF.

The V gene is TRBV13, the J gene TRBJ1-5, with unresolved D. Germline lookup yields CDR1 PRHDT and CDR2 FYEKMQ (reference sequence). V was cut by 0 bases and J by 5 bases, with 14 bases left in between. The CDR3 is 16 residues long. CDR3 in DNA: TGTGCCAGCAGCTTAGGAGGCCCCCGGAGCGATCAGCCCCAGCATTTT. Protein sequence: CASSLGGPRSDQPQHF.

In its sample, this clone was seen once. The J gene is TRBJ2-1, the V gene TRBV7-3, with TRBD2 identical over 12 bases. There are 17 residues in the CDR3. Germline CDR1 and CDR2: SGHTA and FQGTGA. V dropped 2 bases and J dropped 6; count of bases not matched to a gene: 8. CDR3 amino acids: CASSLEGLAGAINEQFF. The CDR3 DNA is TGTGCCAGCAGCTTAGAGGGACTAGCGGGCGCCATCAATGAGCAGTTCTTC.

This chain joins TRBV28 and TRBJ1-1; D perhaps matches TRBD1 (6 bases). V lost 5 bases, J lost 9 bases, and 13 bases lay in between. This CDR3 spans 12 amino acids. From germline, CDR1 is MDHEN and CDR2 SYDVKM. CDR3 protein: CASSPGHEKAFF. The CDR3 DNA sequence: TGTGCCAGCAGTCCGGGACACGAGAAAGCTTTCTTT.

The rearrangement links TRBV30 to TRBJ2-1, with TRBD1 as a possible D gene (6 bases). Per germline, CDR1 GTSNPN and CDR2 SVGIG (reference sequence). V was pared by 0 bases and J by 9 bases, with 6 bases between. The CDR3 spans 11 residues. The CDR3 DNA reads as TGTGCCTGGAGTGTAGGGGGTGAGCAGTTCTTC. This translates into CAWSVGGEQFF.

The V call is TRBV4-2, the J call TRBJ2-5; a possible D gene is TRBD2 (6 bases). The assigned J gene may be wrong: the sequence end matches TRBJ2-7 better. The CDR3 is 16 amino acids. CDR1 LGHNA and CDR2 YNFKEQ come from the germline V gene. This chain's CDR3 is CASSQEWRASSYEQYF. The CDR3 DNA sequence: TGTGCCAGCAGCCAAGAGTGGAGGGCGAGCTCCTACGAGCAGTACTTC.

The chain employs TRBV5-1 and TRBJ2-1, with a weak D call TRBD1 (5 bases). This CDR3 contains 13 residues. With 5 bases removed from V and 8 bases from J, the gap between germline ends came to 14 bases. Per germline, CDR1 SGHRS and CDR2 YFSETQ. This chain's CDR3 is CASSSSGIYEQFF. The CDR3 DNA reads TGCGCCAGCAGTTCCTCAGGGATTTATGAGCAGTTCTTC. The full variable domain, with the rest looked up from reference TRBV5-1 and TRBJ2-1, is KAGVTQTPRYLIKTRGQQVTLSCSPISGHRSVSWYQQTPGQGLQFLFEYFSETQRNKGNFPGRFSGRQFSNSRSEMNVSTLELGDSALYLCASSSSGIYEQFFGPGTRLTVL.

The genes are TRBV19 and TRBJ2-7; weak D call: TRBD1 (6 bases). V lost 7 bases to trimming and J lost 6 bases, with 19 bases between them. Germline V lookup: CDR1 LNHDA, CDR2 SQIVND (reference sequence). This CDR3 has 14 residues. The CDR3 nucleotides are TGTGCCAGTACCAGGGGCCCAGGGGATGTCGAGCAGTACTTC. Residues: CASTRGPGDVEQYF.

This clone occurred a few times. CDR3 sequence reads: CASRSGGNEQFF. DNA of the CDR3: TGCGCCAGCAGATCGGGGGGCAATGAGCAGTTCTTC. The rearrangement uses TRBV5-1 and TRBJ2-1; TRBD2 agrees at 7 bases. The CDR3 runs 12 residues. CDR1 and CDR2 from the germline V gene are SGHRS and YFSETQ. Trimming cost V 5 bases and J 6 bases; bases outside gene matches: 2. Together with reference TRBV5-1 and TRBJ2-1, the CDR3 gives the full variable domain: KAGVTQTPRYLIKTRGQQVTLSCSPISGHRSVSWYQQTPGQGLQFLFEYFSETQRNKGNFPGRFSGRQFSNSRSEMNVSTLELGDSALYLCASRSGGNEQFFGPGTRLTVL.